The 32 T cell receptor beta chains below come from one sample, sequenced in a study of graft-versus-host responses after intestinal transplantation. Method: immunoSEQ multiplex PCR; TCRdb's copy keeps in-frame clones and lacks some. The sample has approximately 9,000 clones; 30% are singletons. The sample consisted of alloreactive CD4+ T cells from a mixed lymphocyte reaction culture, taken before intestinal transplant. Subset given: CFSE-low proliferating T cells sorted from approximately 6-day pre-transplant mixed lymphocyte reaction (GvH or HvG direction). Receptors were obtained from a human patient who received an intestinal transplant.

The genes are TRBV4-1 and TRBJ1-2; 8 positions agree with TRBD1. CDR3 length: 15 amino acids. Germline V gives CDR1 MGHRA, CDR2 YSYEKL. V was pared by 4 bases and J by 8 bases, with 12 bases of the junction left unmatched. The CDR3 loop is CASSLNRGAPGGYTF. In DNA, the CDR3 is TGCGCCAGCAGCCTTAACAGGGGGGCCCCGGGGGGCTACACCTTC.

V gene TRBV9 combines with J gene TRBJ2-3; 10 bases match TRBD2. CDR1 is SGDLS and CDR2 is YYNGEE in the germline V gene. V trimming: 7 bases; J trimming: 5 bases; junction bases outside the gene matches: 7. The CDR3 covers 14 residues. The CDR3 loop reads CASGRTSGLDTQYF. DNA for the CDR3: TGTGCCAGCGGGAGGACTAGCGGATTAGATACGCAGTATTTT.

CDR3 DNA: TGTGCCAGCAGTTACTCCCTTAGCTACGAGCAGTACTTC. It codes for CASSYSLSYEQYF. The J gene is TRBJ2-5, the V gene TRBV6-6; D ambiguous. The DNA matches TRBJ2-7 better at its end, which makes the J call doubtful. The germline gives CDR1 MNHNY, CDR2 SVGAGI (reference sequence). The CDR3 totals 13 residues.

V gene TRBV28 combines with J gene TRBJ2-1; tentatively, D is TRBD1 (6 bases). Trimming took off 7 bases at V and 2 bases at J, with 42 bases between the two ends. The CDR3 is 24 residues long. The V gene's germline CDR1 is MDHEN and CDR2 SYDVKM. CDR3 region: CASKTPPRGETPPGAGVTYNEQFF. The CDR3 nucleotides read TGTGCCAGCAAGACCCCCCCCCGGGGCGAGACCCCCCCCGGGGCAGGGGTCACCTACAATGAGCAGTTCTTC.

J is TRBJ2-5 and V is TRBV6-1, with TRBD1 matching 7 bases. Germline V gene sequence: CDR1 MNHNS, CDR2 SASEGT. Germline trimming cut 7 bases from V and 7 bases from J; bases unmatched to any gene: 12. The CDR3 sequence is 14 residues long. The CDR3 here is CASIDEGAPGTQYF. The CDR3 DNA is TGTGCCAGCATAGACGAGGGGGCGCCGGGGACCCAGTACTTC.

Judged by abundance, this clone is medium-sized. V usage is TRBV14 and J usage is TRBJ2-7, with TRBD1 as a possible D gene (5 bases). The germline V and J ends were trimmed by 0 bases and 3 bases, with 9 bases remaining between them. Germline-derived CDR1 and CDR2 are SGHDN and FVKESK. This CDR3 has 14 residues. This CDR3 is CASSQDPGHYEQYF. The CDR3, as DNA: TGTGCCAGCAGCCAAGATCCCGGACACTACGAGCAGTACTTC.

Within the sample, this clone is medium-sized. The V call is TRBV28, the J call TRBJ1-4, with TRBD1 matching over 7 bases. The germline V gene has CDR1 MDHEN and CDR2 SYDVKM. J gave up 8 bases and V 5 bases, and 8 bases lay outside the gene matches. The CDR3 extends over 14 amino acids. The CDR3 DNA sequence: TGTGCCAGCAGTCCGCCAATACAGGGGGAAAAACTGTTTTTT. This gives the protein CASSPPIQGEKLFF.

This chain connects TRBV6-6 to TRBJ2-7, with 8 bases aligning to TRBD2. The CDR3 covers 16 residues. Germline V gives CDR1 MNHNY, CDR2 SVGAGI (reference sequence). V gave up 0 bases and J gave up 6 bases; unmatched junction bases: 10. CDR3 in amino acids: CASSYSGLATPLEQYF. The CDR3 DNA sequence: TGTGCCAGCAGTTACTCTGGACTAGCCACACCCCTCGAGCAGTACTTC.

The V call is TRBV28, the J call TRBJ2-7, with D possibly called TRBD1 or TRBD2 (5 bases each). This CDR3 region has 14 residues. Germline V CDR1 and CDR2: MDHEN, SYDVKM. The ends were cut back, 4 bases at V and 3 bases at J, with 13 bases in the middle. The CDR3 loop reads CASSSGTAGYEQYF. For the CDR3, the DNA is TGTGCCAGCAGTTCCGGGACCGCTGGCTACGAGCAGTACTTC.

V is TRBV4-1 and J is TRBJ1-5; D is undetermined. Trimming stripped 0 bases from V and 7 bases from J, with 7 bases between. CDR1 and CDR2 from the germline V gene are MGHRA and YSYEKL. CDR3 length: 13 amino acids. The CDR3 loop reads CASSQDPSQPQHF. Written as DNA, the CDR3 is TGCGCCAGCAGCCAAGATCCTTCCCAGCCCCAGCATTTT.

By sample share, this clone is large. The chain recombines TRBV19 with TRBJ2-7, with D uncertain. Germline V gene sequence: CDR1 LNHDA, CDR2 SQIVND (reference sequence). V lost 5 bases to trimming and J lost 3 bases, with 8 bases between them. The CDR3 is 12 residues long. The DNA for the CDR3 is TGTGCCAGTAGTCCTCCGAGCTACGAGCAGTACTTC. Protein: CASSPPSYEQYF.

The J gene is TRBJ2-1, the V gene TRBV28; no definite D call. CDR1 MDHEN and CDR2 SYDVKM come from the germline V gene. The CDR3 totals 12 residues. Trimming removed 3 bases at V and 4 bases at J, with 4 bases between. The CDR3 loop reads CASSFPYNEQFF. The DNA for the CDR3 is TGTGCCAGCAGTTTCCCGTACAATGAGCAGTTCTTC.

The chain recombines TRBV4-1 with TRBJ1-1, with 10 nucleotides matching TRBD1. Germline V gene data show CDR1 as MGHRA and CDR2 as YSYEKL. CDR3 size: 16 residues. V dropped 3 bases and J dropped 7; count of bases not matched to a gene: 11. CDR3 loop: CASSQVTGTGAGEAFF. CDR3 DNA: TGCGCCAGCAGCCAGGTAACCGGGACAGGGGCTGGTGAAGCTTTCTTT.

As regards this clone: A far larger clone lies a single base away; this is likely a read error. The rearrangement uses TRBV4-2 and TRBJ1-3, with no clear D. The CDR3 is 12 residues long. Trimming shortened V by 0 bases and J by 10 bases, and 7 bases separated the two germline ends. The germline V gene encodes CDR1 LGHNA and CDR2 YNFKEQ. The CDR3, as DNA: TGTGCCAGCAGCCAAGACAGTGTGACCATATATTTT. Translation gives CASSQDSVTIYF.

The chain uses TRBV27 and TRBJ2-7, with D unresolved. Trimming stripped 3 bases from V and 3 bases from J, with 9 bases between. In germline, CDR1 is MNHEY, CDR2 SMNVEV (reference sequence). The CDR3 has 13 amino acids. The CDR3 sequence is CASSFGLYYEQYF. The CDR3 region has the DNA TGTGCCAGCAGTTTTGGGCTCTACTACGAGCAGTACTTC.

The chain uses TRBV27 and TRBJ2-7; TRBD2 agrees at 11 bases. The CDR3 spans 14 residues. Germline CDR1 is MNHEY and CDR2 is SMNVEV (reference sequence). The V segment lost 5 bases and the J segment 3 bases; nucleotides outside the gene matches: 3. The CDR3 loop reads CASSPGLAGYEQYF. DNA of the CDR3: TGTGCCAGCAGTCCCGGACTAGCGGGCTACGAGCAGTACTTC.

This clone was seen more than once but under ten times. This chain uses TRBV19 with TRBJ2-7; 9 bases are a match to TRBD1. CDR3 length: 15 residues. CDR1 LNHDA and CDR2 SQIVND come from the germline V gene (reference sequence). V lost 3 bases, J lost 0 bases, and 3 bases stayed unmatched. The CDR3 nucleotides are TGTGCCAGTAGTATCGGGACAGGGAGCTCCTACGAGCAGTACTTC. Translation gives CASSIGTGSSYEQYF.

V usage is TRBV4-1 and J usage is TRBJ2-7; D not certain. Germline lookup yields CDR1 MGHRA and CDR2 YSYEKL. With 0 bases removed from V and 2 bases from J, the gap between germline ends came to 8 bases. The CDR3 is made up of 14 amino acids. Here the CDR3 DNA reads TGCGCCAGCAGCCAAGACCCCGGAACCTACGAGCAGTACTTC. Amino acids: CASSQDPGTYEQYF.

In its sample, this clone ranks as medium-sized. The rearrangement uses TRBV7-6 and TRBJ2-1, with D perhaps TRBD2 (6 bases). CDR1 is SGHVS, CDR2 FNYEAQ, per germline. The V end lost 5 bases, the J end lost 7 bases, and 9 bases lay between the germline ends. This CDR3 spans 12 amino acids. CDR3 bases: TGTGCCAGCAGCGACCTAGCGAATGAGCAGTTCTTC. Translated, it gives CASSDLANEQFF.

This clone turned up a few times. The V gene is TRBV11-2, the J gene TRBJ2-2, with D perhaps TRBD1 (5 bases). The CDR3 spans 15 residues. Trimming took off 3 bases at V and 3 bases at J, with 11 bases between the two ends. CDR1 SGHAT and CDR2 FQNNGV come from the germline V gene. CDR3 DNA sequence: TGTGCCAGCAGCTTCACAGGATCTGACACCGGGGAGCTGTTTTTT. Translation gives CASSFTGSDTGELFF.

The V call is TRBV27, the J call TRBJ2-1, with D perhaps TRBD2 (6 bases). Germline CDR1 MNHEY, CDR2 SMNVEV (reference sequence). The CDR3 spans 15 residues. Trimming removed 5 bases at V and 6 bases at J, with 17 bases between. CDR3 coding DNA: TGTGCCAGCAGTCTTTCGGTGGAGGGAATCAATGAGCAGTTCTTC. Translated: CASSLSVEGINEQFF.

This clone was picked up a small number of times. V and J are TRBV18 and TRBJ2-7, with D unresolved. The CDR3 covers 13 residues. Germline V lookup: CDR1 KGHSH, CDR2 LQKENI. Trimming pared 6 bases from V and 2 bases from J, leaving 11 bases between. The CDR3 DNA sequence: TGTGCCAGCTCGCAGGACCCGGCCTACGAGCAGTACTTC. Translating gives CASSQDPAYEQYF.

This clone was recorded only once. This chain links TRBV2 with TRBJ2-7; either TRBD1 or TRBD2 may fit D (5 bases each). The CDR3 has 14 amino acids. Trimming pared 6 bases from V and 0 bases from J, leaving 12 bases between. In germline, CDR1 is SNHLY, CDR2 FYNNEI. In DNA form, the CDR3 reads TGTGCCAGCAGGGGGACGGAGAGCTCCTACGAGCAGTACTTC. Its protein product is CASRGTESSYEQYF.

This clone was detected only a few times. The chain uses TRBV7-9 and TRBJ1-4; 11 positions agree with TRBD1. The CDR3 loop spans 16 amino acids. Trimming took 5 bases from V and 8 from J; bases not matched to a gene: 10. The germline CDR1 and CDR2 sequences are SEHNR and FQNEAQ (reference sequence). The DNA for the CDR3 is TGTGCCAGCAGCCCCCTTTGGACAGGGGGCAAAGAAAAACTGTTTTTT. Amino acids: CASSPLWTGGKEKLFF.

This chain's CDR3 is CASNRDSPKPLNTEAFF. CDR3 DNA: TGTGCCAGCAACCGGGACAGCCCTAAACCCTTGAACACTGAAGCTTTCTTT. This sequence joins TRBV21-1 and TRBJ1-1; TRBD1, the D gene given by the table, was not confirmed from the DNA. TRBV21-1 is annotated as a pseudogene. CDR3 length equals 17 residues.

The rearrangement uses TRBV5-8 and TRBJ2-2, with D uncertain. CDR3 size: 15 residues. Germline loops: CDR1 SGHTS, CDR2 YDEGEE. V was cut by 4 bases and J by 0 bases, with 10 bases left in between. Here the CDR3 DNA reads TGTGCCAGCAGCCGGACCCACGCGAACACCGGGGAGCTGTTTTTT. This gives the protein CASSRTHANTGELFF. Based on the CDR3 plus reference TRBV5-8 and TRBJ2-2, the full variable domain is EAGVTQSPTHLIKTRGQQATLRCSPISGHTSVYWYQQALGLGLQFLLWYDEGEERNRGNFPPRFSGRQFPNYSSELNVNALELEDSALYLCASSRTHANTGELFFGEGSRLTVL.

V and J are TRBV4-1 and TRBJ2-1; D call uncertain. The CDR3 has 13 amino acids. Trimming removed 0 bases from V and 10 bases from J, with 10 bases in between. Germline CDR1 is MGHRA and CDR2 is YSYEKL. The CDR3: CASSQDLSWEQFF. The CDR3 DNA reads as TGCGCCAGCAGCCAAGATCTCAGCTGGGAGCAGTTCTTC.

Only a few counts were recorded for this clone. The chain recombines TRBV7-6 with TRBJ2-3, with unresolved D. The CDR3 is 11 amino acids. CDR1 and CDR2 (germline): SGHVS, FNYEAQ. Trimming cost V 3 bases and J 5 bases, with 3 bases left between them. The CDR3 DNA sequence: TGTGCCAGCAGCTTTGGAGATACGCAGTATTTT. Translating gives CASSFGDTQYF.

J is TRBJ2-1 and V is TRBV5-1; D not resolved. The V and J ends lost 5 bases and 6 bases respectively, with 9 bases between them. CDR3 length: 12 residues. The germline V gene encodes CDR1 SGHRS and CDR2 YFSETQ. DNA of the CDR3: TGCGCCAGCAGGGCCGAGGCCAATGAGCAGTTCTTC. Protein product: CASRAEANEQFF.

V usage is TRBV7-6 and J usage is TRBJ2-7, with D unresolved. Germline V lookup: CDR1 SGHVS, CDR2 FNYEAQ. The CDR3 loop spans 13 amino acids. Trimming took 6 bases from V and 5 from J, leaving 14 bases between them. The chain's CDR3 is CASSYTANHEQYF. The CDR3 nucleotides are TGTGCCAGCAGTTATACTGCTAACCACGAGCAGTACTTC.

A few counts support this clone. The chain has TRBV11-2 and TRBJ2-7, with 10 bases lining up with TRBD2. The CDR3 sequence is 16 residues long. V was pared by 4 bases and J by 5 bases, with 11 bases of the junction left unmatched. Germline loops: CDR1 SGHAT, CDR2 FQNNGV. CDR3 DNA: TGTGCCAGCAGCTCCTCACCTAGACTAGCGGGCGACGAGCAGTACTTC. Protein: CASSSSPRLAGDEQYF.

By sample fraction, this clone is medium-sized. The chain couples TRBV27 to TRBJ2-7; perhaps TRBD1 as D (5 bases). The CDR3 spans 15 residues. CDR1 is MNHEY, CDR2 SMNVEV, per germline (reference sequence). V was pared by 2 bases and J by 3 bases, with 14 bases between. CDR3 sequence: CASSLIPGSNYEQYF. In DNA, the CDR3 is TGTGCCAGCAGTTTAATCCCAGGGTCGAACTACGAGCAGTACTTC.